The source of this T cell receptor beta chain is a study of blood T cell repertoires in COVID-19. Study-wide background: Nucleic acid was either cDNA or gDNA, and it came from T cells, B-cell-depleted T cells, or PBMCs.

The germline gives CDR1 SEHNR, CDR2 FQNEAQ (reference sequence). V lost 7 bases, J lost 2 bases, and 10 bases stayed unmatched. The CDR3 contains 15 residues. The method was immunoSEQ multiplex PCR; TCRdb's version includes in-frame clones alone and lacks a portion of them. Of tens of thousands of clones listed, 90% are singletons. Input material: peripheral blood. The source of this sequence is a human donor in a cohort sampled during active COVID-19. V gene TRBV7-9 combines with J gene TRBJ2-7; 8 bases agree with TRBD1. CDR3 protein: CASTLTGTGTYEQYF. CDR3 DNA sequence: TGTGCCAGCACCCTAACCGGGACAGGTACCTACGAGCAGTACTTC.